This T cell receptor (beta chain) was sequenced in a study of blood T cells in healthy people across ages. Combining a sample-barcoded 5' primer with a J-beta primer mix, a second PCR ran for roughly 7 to 11 cycles. Using its own MiXCR run on the 5' RACE reads, TCRdb lists one record per CDR3 protein. Altogether approximately 2,000,000 distinct CDR3 sequences are present, roughly 43% being singletons, with the ten largest covering 20% to 25%. This clonotype was seen ten or more times. This CDR3 has 15 residues. CDR1 and CDR2 (germline): DFQATT, SNEGSKA (reference sequence). V was pared by 3 bases and J by 2 bases, with 7 bases of the junction left unmatched.

This TCR came from a human donor in good health. The sample taken for sequencing was blood. This chain joins TRBV20-1 and TRBJ2-7; 10 nucleotides match TRBD1. CDR3 DNA sequence: TGCAGTGCTAGGACCTTAGGACAGGGGGCCTACGAGCAGTACTTC. As protein: CSARTLGQGAYEQYF.